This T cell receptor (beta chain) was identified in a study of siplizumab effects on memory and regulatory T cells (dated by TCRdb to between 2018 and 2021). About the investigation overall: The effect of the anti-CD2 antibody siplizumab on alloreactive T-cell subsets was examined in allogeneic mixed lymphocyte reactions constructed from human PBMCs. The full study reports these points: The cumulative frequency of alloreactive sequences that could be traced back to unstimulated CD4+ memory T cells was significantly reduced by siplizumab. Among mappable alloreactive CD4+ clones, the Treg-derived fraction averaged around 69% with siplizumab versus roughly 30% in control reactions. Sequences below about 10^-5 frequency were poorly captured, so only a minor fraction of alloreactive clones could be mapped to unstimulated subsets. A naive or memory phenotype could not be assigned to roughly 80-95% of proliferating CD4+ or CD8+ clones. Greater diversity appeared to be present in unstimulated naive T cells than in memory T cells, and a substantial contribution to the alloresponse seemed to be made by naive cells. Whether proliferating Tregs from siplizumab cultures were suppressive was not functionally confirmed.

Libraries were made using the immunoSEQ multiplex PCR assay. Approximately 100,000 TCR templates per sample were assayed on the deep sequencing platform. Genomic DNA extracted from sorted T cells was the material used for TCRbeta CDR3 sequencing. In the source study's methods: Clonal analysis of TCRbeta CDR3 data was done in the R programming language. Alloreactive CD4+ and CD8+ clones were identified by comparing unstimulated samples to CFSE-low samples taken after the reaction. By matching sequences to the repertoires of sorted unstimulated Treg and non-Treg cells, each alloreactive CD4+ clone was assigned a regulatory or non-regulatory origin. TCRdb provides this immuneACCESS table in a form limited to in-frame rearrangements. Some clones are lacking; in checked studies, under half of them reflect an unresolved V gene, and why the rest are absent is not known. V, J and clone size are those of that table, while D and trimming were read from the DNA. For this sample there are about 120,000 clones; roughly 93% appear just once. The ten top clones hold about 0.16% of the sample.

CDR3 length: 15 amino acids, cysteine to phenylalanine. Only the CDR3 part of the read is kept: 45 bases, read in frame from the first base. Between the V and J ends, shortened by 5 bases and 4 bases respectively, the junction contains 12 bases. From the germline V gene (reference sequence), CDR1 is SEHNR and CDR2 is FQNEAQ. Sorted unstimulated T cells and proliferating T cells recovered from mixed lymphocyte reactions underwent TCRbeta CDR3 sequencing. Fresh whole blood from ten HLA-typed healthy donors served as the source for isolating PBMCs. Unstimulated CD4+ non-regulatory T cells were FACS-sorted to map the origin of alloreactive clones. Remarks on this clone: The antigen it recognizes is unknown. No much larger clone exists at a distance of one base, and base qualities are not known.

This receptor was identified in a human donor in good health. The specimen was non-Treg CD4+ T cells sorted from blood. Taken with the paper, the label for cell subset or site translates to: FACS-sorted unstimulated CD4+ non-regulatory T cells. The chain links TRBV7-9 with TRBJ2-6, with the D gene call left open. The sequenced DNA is TGTGCCAGCAGCCTGATAGGTTCCGGGGCCAACGTCCTGACTTTC. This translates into CASSLIGSGANVLTF.